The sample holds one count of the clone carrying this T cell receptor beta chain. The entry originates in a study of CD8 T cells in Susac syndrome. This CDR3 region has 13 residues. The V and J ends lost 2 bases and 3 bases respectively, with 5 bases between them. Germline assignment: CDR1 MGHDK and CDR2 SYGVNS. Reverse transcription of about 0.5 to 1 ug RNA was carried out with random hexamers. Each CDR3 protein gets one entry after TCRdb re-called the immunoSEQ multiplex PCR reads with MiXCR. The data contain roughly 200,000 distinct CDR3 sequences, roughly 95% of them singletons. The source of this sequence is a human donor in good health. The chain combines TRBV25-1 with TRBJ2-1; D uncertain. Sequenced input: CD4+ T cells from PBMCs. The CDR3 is CASSEQFYNEQFF. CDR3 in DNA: TGTGCCAGCAGTGAACAGTTCTACAATGAGCAGTTCTTC.